The entry below gives a single T cell receptor (beta chain) sequence along with its context. Its antigen is not identified. V lost 1 base to trimming and J lost 5 bases, with 6 bases between them. Germline values: CDR1 KGHSH, CDR2 LQKENI. The length of the CDR3 is 12 residues. The data were taken from a study of CD8+ T cells in alopecia areata. Study-wide findings and caveats: Higher clonality than in normal scalp was seen in lesional scalp, especially alopecia totalis/universalis. One nonresponder leaves baseline CD8+ expansion's link to response uncertain. It was less clear whether patients shared TCRs than it was in mice, possibly because of HLA. In scalp and blood, many expanded lesional clones persisted during tofacitinib.

Treatment here: oral pan-JAK inhibitor, 5-10 mg twice daily. Extraction of RNA preceded its reverse transcription into cDNA, which served as the sequencing template. Clones were sequenced by immunoSEQ multiplex PCR, and TCRdb holds only the in-frame ones, with some missing. Altogether under 350,000 clones are present, about three fifths being singletons, with the ten largest covering around 1.7%. The sample was CD4+ T cells sorted from blood, taken at week 24, from a patient treated with tofacitinib. The sequence was obtained from a human donor with alopecia areata. The V gene is TRBV18, the J gene TRBJ2-7; D is ambiguous. The CDR3 DNA is TGTGCCAGCTCACCACAGGGTGACGAGCAGTACTTC. Protein: CASSPQGDEQYF.